The 20 T cell receptor beta chains below come from one sample, sequenced in a study of cytomegalovirus exposure and HLA in healthy donors. It was with 60 Vbeta and 13 Jbeta primers that the PCR ran. The protocol was immunoSEQ multiplex PCR, while the TCRdb copy is restricted to in-frame clones and leaves out a portion. The sample contains about 150,000 clones, nearly 10% of which appear only once. Input material: PBMCs. The receptor set was obtained from a man aged 45-65 years in good health and CMV-seronegative.

The chain recombines TRBV5-1 with TRBJ2-6; no reliable D call. Trimming left V 8 bases short and J 0 bases short, with 9 bases between. This CDR3 is 14 amino acids long. The germline CDR1 and CDR2 sequences are SGHRS and YFSETQ. The CDR3 DNA sequence: TGCGCCAGTTCAGTGAACTCTGGGGCCAACGTCCTGACTTTC. This encodes CASSVNSGANVLTF.

The sample holds a few counts of this clone. CDR3 DNA: TGCGCCAGCAGCTCTCAACAGGGGCCGAACATTCAGTACTTC. As protein: CASSSQQGPNIQYF. The gene calls are TRBV5-1 and TRBJ2-4; 7 bases agree with TRBD1. CDR1 SGHRS and CDR2 YFSETQ come from the germline V gene. V shed 3 bases, J shed 7 bases, and the junction held 7 bases outside the gene matches. The CDR3 is made up of 14 amino acids.

This clone was seen only a few times. The rearrangement links TRBV5-5 to TRBJ2-4; D call uncertain. With 5 bases removed from V and 8 bases from J, the gap between germline ends came to 14 bases. This CDR3 is 13 amino acids long. The germline V gene has CDR1 SGHKS and CDR2 YYEKEE (reference sequence). This chain's CDR3 is CASRASTGHIQYF. The CDR3 DNA follows: TGTGCCAGCAGGGCAAGCACGGGTCACATTCAGTACTTC. The full variable domain, rest sourced from reference TRBV5-5 and TRBJ2-4, is DAGVTQSPTHLIKTRGQQVTLRCSPISGHKSVSWYQQVLGQGPQFIFQYYEKEERGRGNFPDRFSARQFPNYSSELNVNALLLGDSALYLCASRASTGHIQYFGAGTRLSVL.

The table lists this clone with a few counts. The chain carries TRBV30 and TRBJ2-4; a weak D match, TRBD1 (6 bases). The CDR3 has 13 amino acids. Trimming stripped 0 bases from V and 7 bases from J, with 10 bases between. Germline V gene lookup returns CDR1 GTSNPN and CDR2 SVGIG (reference sequence). The CDR3 is CAWSVGQSNIQYF. CDR3 sequence (DNA): TGTGCCTGGAGTGTTGGACAGTCGAACATTCAGTACTTC.

As regards this clone: An end of the junction differs from the germline gene, which may be a read error. This CDR3 is also generated by other DNA sequences in the sample. The J gene is TRBJ2-1, the V gene TRBV29-1, with 8 bases lining up with TRBD1. The CDR3 consists of 16 residues. Germline CDR1 SQVTM, CDR2 ANQGSEA. The CDR3 here is CSAPPLTGAFGNEQFF. The CDR3 region has the DNA TGTAGCGCTCCCCCATTGACAGGGGCTTTCGGAAATGAGCAGTTCTTC.

This clone has just a few counts. The gene calls are TRBV9 and TRBJ1-4; possibly TRBD1 for D (5 bases). Trimming took off 0 bases at V and 6 bases at J, with 12 bases between the two ends. The CDR3 has 15 amino acids. Germline V gene sequence: CDR1 SGDLS, CDR2 YYNGEE. CDR3 DNA: TGTGCCAGCAGCGTAGATCCAGGGAGGGATGAAAAACTGTTTTTT. Protein product: CASSVDPGRDEKLFF.

CDR3 residues: CASSLLHSNQPQHF. For the CDR3, the DNA is TGTGCCAGCAGCTTATTACATAGCAATCAGCCCCAGCATTTT. The gene calls are TRBV7-9 and TRBJ1-5, with D unresolved. The length of the CDR3 is 14 residues. In germline, CDR1 is SEHNR, CDR2 FQNEAQ (reference sequence). Trimming took 2 bases from V and 0 from J, leaving 5 bases between them.

The DNA for the CDR3 is TGTGCCAGCTCACCCCAAGACAATGGCTATGGCTACACCTTC. It encodes CASSPQDNGYGYTF. The gene calls are TRBV18 and TRBJ1-2; D remains ambiguous. Germline assignment: CDR1 KGHSH and CDR2 LQKENI. There are 14 residues in the CDR3. V lost 3 bases to trimming and J lost 4 bases, with 12 bases between them.

The chain joins TRBV6-5 to TRBJ2-7, with D possibly TRBD1 on 5 matching bases. This CDR3 has 15 residues. Trimming removed 4 bases at V and 0 bases at J, with 13 bases between. From germline, CDR1 is MNHEY and CDR2 SVGAGI. The CDR3: CASSSFPGNSYEQYF. The CDR3 region has the DNA TGTGCCAGCAGTTCCTTCCCAGGGAACTCCTACGAGCAGTACTTC.

The chain has TRBV7-2 and TRBJ2-2; 7 bases are a match to TRBD2. V was pared by 5 bases and J by 1 base, with 4 bases of the junction left unmatched. The CDR3 runs 15 residues. CDR1 SGHTA and CDR2 FQGNSA come from the germline V gene. CDR3 DNA: TGTGCCAGCAGCCCCGGGACTATGAACACCGGGGAGCTGTTTTTT. It codes for CASSPGTMNTGELFF.

The rearrangement uses TRBV5-5 and TRBJ2-1; TRBD1 is a possible D gene (5 bases). V was pared by 1 base and J by 4 bases, with 12 bases between. The CDR3 loop spans 15 amino acids. CDR1 and CDR2 from the germline V gene are SGHKS and YYEKEE (reference sequence). The CDR3 loop is CASSLRQLEYNEQFF. CDR3 nucleotide sequence: TGTGCCAGCAGCTTGAGACAGCTCGAGTACAATGAGCAGTTCTTC.

In this sample, this clone turned up a few times. The chain joins TRBV27 to TRBJ1-3, with D possibly being TRBD1 (5 bases). CDR1 and CDR2 from the germline V gene are MNHEY and SMNVEV (reference sequence). The CDR3 totals 13 residues. Trimming pared 1 base from V and 7 bases from J, leaving 8 bases between. DNA for the CDR3: TGTGCCAGCAGTTTATTGGGGGGGAACACCATATATTTT. This encodes CASSLLGGNTIYF.

This clone was detected only a few times. The chain combines TRBV27 with TRBJ2-2; TRBD2 is a possible D gene (7 bases). Germline V CDR1 and CDR2: MNHEY, SMNVEV (reference sequence). The ends were cut back, 4 bases at V and 2 bases at J, with 14 bases in the middle. The CDR3 loop spans 16 amino acids. CDR3 sequence (DNA): TGTGCCAGCAGTTATGGGGGGGGCCGAAACACCGGGGAGCTGTTTTTT. Encoded protein: CASSYGGGRNTGELFF.

The chain recombines TRBV6-5 with TRBJ2-7; D is perhaps TRBD2 (5 bases). The CDR3 length is 15 residues. Trimming stripped 5 bases from V and 0 bases from J, with 14 bases between. In germline, CDR1 is MNHEY, CDR2 SVGAGI. The CDR3: CASSTDSSGSYEQYF. DNA of the CDR3: TGTGCCAGCAGTACGGACTCCTCCGGCTCCTACGAGCAGTACTTC.

V is TRBV5-6 and J is TRBJ1-2; TRBD1 is a possible D gene (6 bases). Per the germline V gene, CDR1 is SGHDT and CDR2 is YYEEEE. The CDR3 is 13 residues long. Trimming took off 3 bases at V and 7 bases at J, with 13 bases between the two ends. As DNA, the CDR3 is TGTGCCAGCAGCTACGGACAGAGCCTTGGCTACACCTTC. It translates to CASSYGQSLGYTF.

Regarding this clone: At one end the junction does not follow the germline gene, possibly because of a read error. This chain uses TRBV7-7 with TRBJ2-5; D might be TRBD1 (5 bases). This CDR3 has 13 amino acids. Germline V gene data show CDR1 as SSHAT and CDR2 as FNYEAQ (reference sequence). CDR3 amino acids: CASSLDSQETQYF. CDR3 nucleotides: TGTGCTAGCAGCTTAGACAGCCAAGAGACCCAGTACTTC.

The chain carries TRBV7-2 and TRBJ2-5, with 8 bases fitting TRBD2. The CDR3 contains 15 residues. V shed 1 base and J 2 bases; nucleotides not matched to a gene: 3. Germline lookup yields CDR1 SGHTA and CDR2 FQGNSA. DNA of the CDR3: TGTGCCAGCAGCTTAGTCTCGGGGGGGCAAGAGACCCAGTACTTC. Protein sequence: CASSLVSGGQETQYF.

This clone appeared a few times. J is TRBJ1-5 and V is TRBV2; tentatively, D is TRBD1 (6 bases). Germline V lookup: CDR1 SNHLY, CDR2 FYNNEI. The V gene lost 7 bases and the J gene lost 7 bases, with 14 bases spanning the gap. The CDR3 spans 13 residues. The CDR3 protein is CASTLGGSQPQHF. The CDR3 DNA sequence: TGTGCCAGCACCCTAGGGGGAAGCCAGCCCCAGCATTTT.

V gene TRBV28 combines with J gene TRBJ2-1; 12 nucleotides match TRBD2. There are 17 residues in the CDR3. Unmatched junction bases numbered 8, after V lost 3 bases and J lost 5 bases. Germline V gene data show CDR1 as MDHEN and CDR2 as SYDVKM. The CDR3 nucleotides read TGTGCCAGCAGTTTCGGTAGGACTAGCGGGATCAACAATGAGCAGTTCTTC. Encoded protein: CASSFGRTSGINNEQFF.

The chain joins TRBV5-1 to TRBJ1-2, with 11 bases lining up with TRBD1. This CDR3 region has 15 residues. Trimming cost V 4 bases and J 8 bases; bases outside gene matches: 10. Germline V gene sequence: CDR1 SGHRS, CDR2 YFSETQ. The CDR3 DNA follows: TGCGCCAGCAGCCGGACAGGGGGCGCGTCAGAGGGCTACACCTTC. It encodes CASSRTGGASEGYTF.